This T cell receptor beta chain was observed in a study of Graves' ophthalmopathy and Graves' hyperthyroidism. At the level of the study: Stable hyperthyroidism referred to disease that showed no ophthalmopathy within 18 months of follow-up.

This CDR3 region has 14 residues. Trimming took 2 bases from V and 2 from J, leaving 13 bases between them. The germline V gene encodes CDR1 SQVTM and CDR2 ANQGSEA. Clinicians made diagnoses from clinical symptoms, serum thyroxine, TRAb, thyroid ultrasound and orbital computed tomography. The sequenced template was RNA, covering the TCR beta CDR3 region. HTBI primers were used in a first-round RT-PCR, which preceded a second-round multiplex PCR. Via MiXCR, TCRdb re-called the multiplex PCR reads, giving one row per CDR3 protein. This sample yields about 1.1 million distinct CDR3 sequences, of which about 36% are seen a single time; 11% belongs to the top ten. Findings and limits, study-wide: Predictions made by the model for ophthalmopathy progression reached over 55% sensitivity and about 72% specificity.

The table lists this clonotype with many counts. Antigen specificity is unknown. This TCR was recovered from an adult man with Graves' hyperthyroidism. The J gene is TRBJ2-7, the V gene TRBV29-1; D not resolved. What was sequenced was peripheral blood or thyroid tissue (not recorded which). The CDR3 region has the DNA TGCAGCGTTGAACACGGCGTGGCCCCCTACGAGCAGTACTTC. This sequence encodes CSVEHGVAPYEQYF.